Shown below are 25 T cell receptor beta chains from a single sample sequenced in a study of cytomegalovirus exposure and HLA in healthy donors. Primers for the PCR totalled 60 Vbeta and 13 Jbeta. The table came from immunoSEQ multiplex PCR; TCRdb's copy has only in-frame clones and leaves some out. Found here are about 140,000 clones, around 82% of them singletons; the top ten hold about 2.2%. Specimen: PBMCs. The receptors derive from a woman younger than 35 in good health and CMV-seropositive.

This chain links TRBV19 with TRBJ1-4; 7 bases are shared with TRBD1. The CDR3 sequence is 17 residues long. The junction had 11 bases not matched to a gene; V was cut back by 6 bases and J by 1 base. CDR1 is LNHDA and CDR2 is SQIVND in the germline V gene (reference sequence). The CDR3 protein is CASRSGGGGGTNEKLFF. CDR3 nucleotide sequence: TGTGCCAGTAGATCCGGAGGGGGCGGTGGAACTAATGAAAAACTGTTTTTT.

This sequence joins TRBV18 and TRBJ1-4; TRBD1 agrees at 10 bases. The V segment lost 6 bases and the J segment 0 bases; nucleotides outside the gene matches: 4. Germline lookup yields CDR1 KGHSH and CDR2 LQKENI. This CDR3 contains 16 residues. CDR3 in amino acids: CASSLGQGATNEKLFF. The CDR3 nucleotides are TGTGCCAGCTCTCTCGGACAGGGGGCAACTAATGAAAAACTGTTTTTT.

The chain combines TRBV15 with TRBJ1-1; weak D call: TRBD1 (6 bases). The V gene's germline CDR1 is LNHNV and CDR2 YYDKDF (reference sequence). The CDR3 consists of 14 residues. Trimming left V 0 bases short and J 4 bases short, with 9 bases between. The CDR3: CATSREGGVTEAFF. In DNA, the CDR3 is TGTGCCACCAGCAGAGAAGGGGGGGTCACTGAAGCTTTCTTT.

The V gene is TRBV2, the J gene TRBJ2-7, with TRBD1 matching over 8 bases. CDR3 length equals 16 residues. Germline V gene data show CDR1 as SNHLY and CDR2 as FYNNEI. V trimming: 6 bases; J trimming: 1 base; junction bases outside the gene matches: 11. The CDR3 nucleotides read TGTGCCAGCAGGGGTTTTGGACAGGGAAGGTCCTACGAGCAGTACTTC. Encoded protein: CASRGFGQGRSYEQYF.

The genes are TRBV30 and TRBJ1-6; weak D call: TRBD1 (5 bases). The germline V gene encodes CDR1 GTSNPN and CDR2 SVGIG (reference sequence). The V end was cut by 0 bases, the J end by 13 bases, with 10 bases between. The CDR3 consists of 12 residues. CDR3 sequence reads: CAWSVGVRPLHF. DNA of the CDR3: TGTGCCTGGAGTGTAGGGGTAAGGCCCCTCCACTTT.

This clone has a single count. Other DNA sequences from this sample encode an identical CDR3 as well. The rearrangement uses TRBV7-9 and TRBJ1-1; D is ambiguous. The CDR3 totals 13 residues. CDR1 is SEHNR, CDR2 FQNEAQ, per germline (reference sequence). Trimming removed 2 bases at V and 0 bases at J, with 4 bases between. CDR3 sequence reads: CASSLLVNTEAFF. CDR3 bases: TGTGCCAGCAGCTTACTAGTGAACACTGAAGCTTTCTTT. Looking up the rest from reference TRBV7-9 and TRBJ1-1 gives the full variable domain: DTGVSQNPRHKITKRGQNVTFRCDPISEHNRLYWYRQTLGQGPEFLTYFQNEAQLEKSRLLSDRFSAERPKGSFSTLEIQRTEQGDSAMYLCASSLLVNTEAFFGQGTRLTVV.

The CDR3 DNA reads TGTGCCAGTAGAGAGGGGTTCTGGACAGGGTACAACACCGGGGAGCTGTTTTTT. Its protein product is CASREGFWTGYNTGELFF. V usage is TRBV19 and J usage is TRBJ2-2; 8 nucleotides agree with TRBD1. The germline V gene encodes CDR1 LNHDA and CDR2 SQIVND (reference sequence). Trimming cost V 6 bases and J 2 bases; bases outside gene matches: 14. The CDR3 consists of 18 residues.

V gene TRBV2 combines with J gene TRBJ2-7; TRBD1 matches 8 bases. Germline CDR1 reads SNHLY; CDR2 reads FYNNEI. The CDR3 loop spans 12 amino acids. V lost 6 bases to trimming and J lost 6 bases; unmatched junction nucleotides: 4. The CDR3 sequence: CASRPGGSEQYF. CDR3 in DNA: TGTGCCAGCAGACCAGGGGGCTCCGAGCAGTACTTC.

V usage is TRBV7-9 and J usage is TRBJ1-1, with a weak D call TRBD1 (6 bases). V gave up 5 bases and J gave up 3 bases, with 10 bases separating them. The CDR3 length is 13 residues. Germline loops: CDR1 SEHNR, CDR2 FQNEAQ (reference sequence). In nucleotides, the CDR3 is TGTGCCAGCAGCCAAAAGGGGGACACTGAAGCTTTCTTT. This translates into CASSQKGDTEAFF.

This rearrangement joins TRBV28 to TRBJ1-3, with TRBD1 identical over 7 bases. The CDR3 is 17 amino acids. V was pared by 5 bases and J by 1 base, with 11 bases of the junction left unmatched. CDR1 MDHEN and CDR2 SYDVKM come from the germline V gene. This CDR3 reads CASSPTQGMTSGNTIYF. The CDR3 bases are TGTGCCAGCAGTCCTACACAGGGGATGACGTCTGGAAACACCATATATTTT.

The chain joins TRBV5-1 to TRBJ2-1, with D possibly TRBD2 on 6 matching bases. CDR1 and CDR2 from the germline V gene are SGHRS and YFSETQ. The CDR3 is 16 residues long. V was pared by 0 bases and J by 0 bases, with 10 bases between. The CDR3 protein is CASSLVRGNSYNEQFF. As DNA, the CDR3 is TGCGCCAGCAGCTTGGTCCGCGGGAACTCCTACAATGAGCAGTTCTTC.

The V call is TRBV6-5, the J call TRBJ2-1, with 8 bases identical to TRBD2. The CDR3 length is 15 residues. Germline-derived CDR1 and CDR2 are MNHEY and SVGAGI. J was trimmed by 2 bases and V by 7 bases; bases with no gene match: 7. The CDR3 region has the DNA TGTGCCAGCATGCTCAGTAGCGGGACCTACAATGAGCAGTTCTTC. This gives the protein CASMLSSGTYNEQFF.

Remarks on this clone: A read error is likely, as this CDR3 ends without the conserved phenylalanine or tryptophan. Because the CDR3's place on the DNA is in doubt, the DNA is left out and the CDR3 is given as listed by TCRdb. V is TRBV6-6 and J is TRBJ1-4; the table names TRBD1, a call not compared with the DNA. From its first to its last residue, the CDR3 has 14 amino acids. Germline V lookup: CDR1 MNHNY, CDR2 SVGAGI (reference sequence). The CDR3 reads CASSYSDSNRDIDV.

J is TRBJ1-1 and V is TRBV7-9, with 8 bases lining up with TRBD1. The CDR3 consists of 15 residues. Germline values: CDR1 SEHNR, CDR2 FQNEAQ (reference sequence). The V segment lost 5 bases and the J segment 2 bases; nucleotides outside the gene matches: 7. CDR3 bases: TGTGCCAGCAGCCTAAAGGGACAGGCCAACACTGAAGCTTTCTTT. It translates to CASSLKGQANTEAFF.

The V call is TRBV27, the J call TRBJ1-6, with 8 bases aligning to TRBD1. Trimming took 3 bases from V and 4 from J; bases not matched to a gene: 2. Germline V CDR1 and CDR2: MNHEY, SMNVEV (reference sequence). CDR3 size: 15 residues. The CDR3 nucleotides read TGTGCCAGCAGTTTCCGGGACAGGTATAATTCACCCCTCCACTTT. Translation: CASSFRDRYNSPLHF.

This rearrangement joins TRBV25-1 to TRBJ2-5; D might be TRBD1 (5 bases). CDR3 length: 14 residues. Germline-derived CDR1 and CDR2 are MGHDK and SYGVNS. V lost 8 bases, J lost 4 bases, and 17 bases lay in between. CDR3 nucleotides: TGTGCCAGCGTCTCGCCAGGGCGCCCAGAGACCCAGTACTTC. This encodes CASVSPGRPETQYF.

This clone came up once. The rearrangement links TRBV19 to TRBJ2-2; D is ambiguous. With 0 bases removed from V and 4 bases from J, the gap between germline ends came to 3 bases. The CDR3 covers 13 residues. Germline V gene data show CDR1 as LNHDA and CDR2 as SQIVND (reference sequence). This CDR3 reads CASSIDSTGELFF. DNA for the CDR3: TGTGCCAGTAGTATAGACAGCACCGGGGAGCTGTTTTTT.

The CDR3 DNA follows: TGTGCCAGCAGCTTTGGAGGACGGGGGGATGAGCAGTACTTC. Its translation: CASSFGGRGDEQYF. The rearrangement uses TRBV7-6 and TRBJ2-7; the match to TRBD2 covers 7 bases. Germline trimming cut 3 bases from V and 7 bases from J; bases unmatched to any gene: 9. Germline V gene sequence: CDR1 SGHVS, CDR2 FNYEAQ. The CDR3 runs to 14 residues.

J is TRBJ1-2 and V is TRBV28; 7 bases match TRBD1. Germline V lookup: CDR1 MDHEN, CDR2 SYDVKM. This CDR3 has 13 amino acids. Trimming removed 5 bases from V and 4 bases from J; junction bases left unmatched: 4. This chain's CDR3 is CASSVQGIYGYTF. Here the CDR3 DNA reads TGTGCCAGCAGTGTACAGGGGATCTATGGCTACACCTTC.

This chain connects TRBV28 to TRBJ2-5, with D possibly matching TRBD1 (5 bases). Trimming removed 4 bases at V and 2 bases at J, with 14 bases between. The CDR3 totals 15 residues. From germline, CDR1 is MDHEN and CDR2 SYDVKM. The CDR3 DNA follows: TGTGCCAGCAGTTGGCAGGGTTTCGAACAAGAGACCCAGTACTTC. Amino acid sequence: CASSWQGFEQETQYF.

The rearrangement joins TRBV5-6 to TRBJ1-5; 9 bases agree with TRBD1. Germline trimming cut 0 bases from V and 3 bases from J; bases unmatched to any gene: 10. Germline CDR1 reads SGHDT; CDR2 reads YYEEEE. The CDR3 length is 18 residues. Written as DNA, the CDR3 is TGTGCCAGCAGCTTGGGGACAGGGGCAAGTCTTATCAATCAGCCCCAGCATTTT. This encodes CASSLGTGASLINQPQHF.

This chain uses TRBV9 with TRBJ2-3; 7 nucleotides agree with TRBD2. The CDR3 has 17 amino acids. V lost 0 bases and J lost 2; bases outside the gene matches: 9. Germline V gives CDR1 SGDLS, CDR2 YYNGEE. CDR3 region: CASSVGGGGTVTDTQYF. CDR3 DNA: TGTGCCAGCAGCGTAGGGGGCGGGGGTACTGTCACAGATACGCAGTATTTT.

This clone was seen once. The gene calls are TRBV29-1 and TRBJ2-3; TRBD1 matches 7 bases. The V and J ends lost 2 bases and 1 base, in that order; junction bases with no gene match: 3. This CDR3 comprises 14 residues. Per the germline V gene, CDR1 is SQVTM and CDR2 is ANQGSEA. CDR3 DNA: TGCAGCGTTGAACAAGGGGGCGGCACAGATACGCAGTATTTT. It encodes CSVEQGGGTDTQYF.

In DNA form, the CDR3 reads TGCGCCAGCAGCTTTTCGTGGACAGGGGACAATGAGCAGTTCTTC. It encodes CASSFSWTGDNEQFF. The rearrangement links TRBV5-1 to TRBJ2-1; 9 positions agree with TRBD1. The CDR3 spans 15 residues. J gave up 5 bases and V 2 bases, and 5 bases lay outside the gene matches. CDR1 SGHRS and CDR2 YFSETQ come from the germline V gene.

V gene TRBV5-6 combines with J gene TRBJ2-7, with TRBD1 identical over 9 bases. CDR3 length: 15 amino acids. The V gene end was trimmed by 2 bases and the J gene end by 2 bases; junction bases not matched to a gene: 5. Germline V gene data show CDR1 as SGHDT and CDR2 as YYEEEE. CDR3 nucleotides: TGTGCCAGCAGCTTCGGACAGGGGTTACCCTACGAGCAGTACTTC. Protein product: CASSFGQGLPYEQYF.